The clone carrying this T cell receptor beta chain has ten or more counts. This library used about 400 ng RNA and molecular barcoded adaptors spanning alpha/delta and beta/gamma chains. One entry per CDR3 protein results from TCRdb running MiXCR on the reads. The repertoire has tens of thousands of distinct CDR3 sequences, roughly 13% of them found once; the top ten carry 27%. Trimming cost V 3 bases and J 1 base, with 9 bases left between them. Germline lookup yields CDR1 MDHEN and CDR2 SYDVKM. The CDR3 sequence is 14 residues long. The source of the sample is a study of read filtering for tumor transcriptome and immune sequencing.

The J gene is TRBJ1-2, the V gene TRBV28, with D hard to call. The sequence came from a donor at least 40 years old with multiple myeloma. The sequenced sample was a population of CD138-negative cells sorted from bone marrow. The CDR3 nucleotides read TGTGCCAGCAGTTTCCCACCCCATAACTATGGCTACACCTTC. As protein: CASSFPPHNYGYTF.